These 25 T cell receptor beta chains originate from one sample sequenced in a study of OX40 agonist ivuxolimab in advanced cancers. The data were produced by immunoSEQ multiplex PCR, yet TCRdb's version contains in-frame clones alone and is incomplete. The sample consists of more than 75,000 clones, roughly 80% of them appearing once. The specimen was CD4+ or CD8+ T cells sorted from blood, collected in a trial of the OX40 agonist ivuxolimab. These receptors were taken from an adult with an advanced solid tumor such as melanoma, head and neck, liver or kidney cancer.

V usage is TRBV19 and J usage is TRBJ2-2; perhaps D is TRBD1 or TRBD2 (5 bases each). The length of the CDR3 is 14 residues. V was trimmed by 3 bases and J by 1 base, leaving 6 bases between them. Germline V gene lookup returns CDR1 LNHDA and CDR2 SQIVND (reference sequence). The CDR3 DNA reads as TGTGCCAGTAGTATGAGGGGGAACACCGGGGAGCTGTTTTTT. Protein: CASSMRGNTGELFF.

This chain links TRBV2 with TRBJ2-7; no clear D. The CDR3 is 13 residues long. V was cut by 2 bases and J by 1 base, with 6 bases left in between. Germline V CDR1 and CDR2: SNHLY, FYNNEI. The CDR3: CASSENWSYEQYV. CDR3 DNA: TGTGCCAGCAGTGAAAACTGGTCCTACGAGCAGTACGTC.

The V and J genes are TRBV11-2 and TRBJ1-6; unclear D gene. Germline assignment: CDR1 SGHAT and CDR2 FQNNGV. The CDR3 has 14 amino acids. Trimming took off 4 bases at V and 7 bases at J, with 11 bases between the two ends. This CDR3 is CASSSQEANSPLHF. As DNA, the CDR3 is TGTGCCAGCAGCTCCCAGGAGGCCAATTCACCCCTCCACTTT.

This clone was seen only once. The gene calls are TRBV28 and TRBJ2-7, with D unresolved. CDR1 MDHEN and CDR2 SYDVKM come from the germline V gene. CDR3 length equals 14 residues. The DNA of the CDR3 is TGTGCCAGCAGTTTAGCCTACGAGTTCTACCAGCAGTACGTC. It codes for CASSLAYEFYQQYV.

CDR3 loop: CASSSQTLAGLRDTGELFF. The DNA of the CDR3 is TGTGCCAGCAGTTCCCAAACCCTAGCGGGGTTAAGAGACACCGGGGAGCTGTTTTTT. This rearrangement joins TRBV27 to TRBJ2-2; TRBD2 aligns across 9 bases. With 4 bases clipped from V and 3 bases from J, the junction kept 15 bases outside the gene matches. Germline assignment: CDR1 MNHEY and CDR2 SMNVEV (reference sequence). CDR3 length: 19 residues.

The chain is built from TRBV7-6 and TRBJ2-6; D is perhaps TRBD1 (5 bases). Deletions cut 5 bases from V and 0 bases from J, with 5 bases between. Germline CDR1 and CDR2: SGHVS and FNYEAQ. This CDR3 is 14 amino acids long. The CDR3 region has the DNA TGTGCCAGCAGCAGGGGCTCTGGGGCCAACGTCCTGACTTTC. Its translation: CASSRGSGANVLTF.

In this sample, this clone turned up once. The J gene is TRBJ2-3, the V gene TRBV7-2; unclear D gene. V was cut by 5 bases and J by 0 bases, with 15 bases left in between. Germline V gene data show CDR1 as SGHTA and CDR2 as FQGNSA. The CDR3 is made up of 16 amino acids. CDR3: CASSALPTASTDTQYF. CDR3 bases: TGTGCCAGCAGCGCCCTCCCCACGGCTAGCACAGATACGCAGTATTTT.

This chain connects TRBV9 to TRBJ2-2; 9 bases line up with TRBD2. Germline V gene lookup returns CDR1 SGDLS and CDR2 YYNGEE. The CDR3 extends over 15 amino acids. J gave up 10 bases and V 0 bases, and 7 bases lay outside the gene matches. CDR3 DNA: TGTGCCAGCAGCGTAGTAGCGGGGGCTTTGGAGGAGCTGTTTTTT. Residues: CASSVVAGALEELFF. The full variable domain, completed using reference TRBV9 and TRBJ2-2, is DSGVTQTPKHLITATGQRVTLRCSPRSGDLSVYWYQQSLDQGLQFLIQYYNGEERAKGNILERFSAQQFPDLHSELNLSSLELGDSALYFCASSVVAGALEELFFGEGSRLTVL.

Here the CDR3 DNA reads TGTGCCAGCAGCCCGGCGGCGGGGCGTGAGACCCAGTACTTC. The encoded protein is CASSPAAGRETQYF. The chain uses TRBV5-6 and TRBJ2-5; possibly TRBD2 for D (6 bases). V was pared by 4 bases and J by 5 bases, with 15 bases between. This CDR3 is 14 amino acids long. Germline-derived CDR1 and CDR2 are SGHDT and YYEEEE.

V gene TRBV7-9 combines with J gene TRBJ2-3; TRBD2 aligns across 8 bases. The V segment lost 2 bases and the J segment 2 bases; nucleotides outside the gene matches: 9. This CDR3 spans 17 amino acids. The V gene's germline CDR1 is SEHNR and CDR2 FQNEAQ (reference sequence). The CDR3 sequence: CASSLLLAGGSTDTQYF. CDR3 sequence (DNA): TGTGCCAGCAGCTTATTACTCGCGGGGGGTTCCACAGATACGCAGTATTTT.

V gene TRBV30 combines with J gene TRBJ1-5, with a weak D call TRBD1 (5 bases). V lost 2 bases and J lost 5, with 10 bases in between. The CDR3 is made up of 13 amino acids. Per germline, CDR1 GTSNPN and CDR2 SVGIG (reference sequence). Here the CDR3 reads CAWSPQGDQPQHF. The CDR3 nucleotides read TGTGCCTGGAGTCCTCAGGGCGATCAGCCCCAGCATTTT.

The chain employs TRBV25-1 and TRBJ2-2, with unresolved D. Trimming removed 5 bases from V and 0 bases from J, with 4 bases in between. CDR3 length equals 13 residues. The V gene's germline CDR1 is MGHDK and CDR2 SYGVNS. CDR3 in amino acids: CASSSSNTGELFF. Here the CDR3 DNA reads TGTGCCAGCAGTTCATCGAACACCGGGGAGCTGTTTTTT.

CDR3 protein: CASSTTDGTSGNTIYF. DNA of the CDR3: TGTGCCAGCAGTACGACGGACGGGACCTCTGGAAACACCATATATTTT. The chain has TRBV28 and TRBJ1-3; perhaps TRBD1 as D (5 bases). The CDR3 runs 16 residues. Germline V gene lookup returns CDR1 MDHEN and CDR2 SYDVKM. The ends were cut back, 5 bases at V and 0 bases at J, with 14 bases in the middle.

The chain couples TRBV19 to TRBJ2-1; no clear D. The CDR3 covers 15 residues. Per the germline V gene, CDR1 is LNHDA and CDR2 is SQIVND (reference sequence). With 6 bases removed from V and 0 bases from J, the gap between germline ends came to 12 bases. The CDR3 spells CASRPDTLSYNEQFF. The CDR3 DNA reads TGTGCCAGTAGGCCCGATACCCTCTCCTACAATGAGCAGTTCTTC.

This clone was seen only once. The chain uses TRBV19 and TRBJ1-1, with D unclear. V was cut by 3 bases and J by 0 bases, with 8 bases left in between. Per germline, CDR1 LNHDA and CDR2 SQIVND (reference sequence). This CDR3 has 14 amino acids. The CDR3 DNA follows: TGTGCCAGTAGTATCGTCTGGTTGAACACTGAAGCTTTCTTT. It yields the protein CASSIVWLNTEAFF.

V is TRBV27 and J is TRBJ2-3; 15 nucleotides match TRBD2. Germline V gene lookup returns CDR1 MNHEY and CDR2 SMNVEV (reference sequence). Trimming removed 2 bases from V and 3 bases from J; junction bases left unmatched: 3. CDR3 length equals 17 residues. In DNA form, the CDR3 reads TGTGCCAGCAGTTTACATGGACTAGCGGGGGGGACAGATACGCAGTATTTT. Translated: CASSLHGLAGGTDTQYF.

This chain connects TRBV10-3 to TRBJ2-7; 7 bases line up with TRBD1. The J segment lost 3 bases and the V segment lost 6 bases, leaving 8 bases of the junction unmatched. In germline, CDR1 is ENHRY, CDR2 SYGVKD. CDR3 length: 14 residues. The CDR3 sequence: CAIRRQGANYEQYF. DNA for the CDR3: TGTGCCATCAGGAGACAGGGCGCTAACTACGAGCAGTACTTC.

Note on this clone: A junction boundary mismatches the germline segment, possibly from a read error. Other DNA sequences of this sample code for an identical CDR3. The chain combines TRBV30 with TRBJ2-7, with unresolved D. The CDR3 covers 14 residues. Germline V gene lookup returns CDR1 GTSNPN and CDR2 SVGIG (reference sequence). The CDR3, as DNA: TGTGCCTGGAGTGTGGCTAGTACGGCTGAGGAGCAGTATTTC. Protein: CAWSVASTAEEQYF. The complete variable domain, with remaining parts taken from reference TRBV30 and TRBJ2-7, reads SQTIHQWPATLVQPVGSPLSLECTVEGTSNPNLYWYRQAAGRGLQLLFYSVGIGQISSEVPQNLSASRPQDRQFILSSKKLLLSDSGFYLCAWSVASTAEEQYFGPGTRLTVT.

V is TRBV19 and J is TRBJ1-5; 7 bases line up with TRBD1. J was trimmed by 0 bases and V by 6 bases; bases with no gene match: 8. Germline assignment: CDR1 LNHDA and CDR2 SQIVND (reference sequence). The CDR3 has 16 residues. The CDR3 protein is CASRPATGNSNQPQHF. DNA of the CDR3: TGTGCCAGTAGACCCGCGACAGGGAATAGCAATCAGCCCCAGCATTTT.

In this sample, this clone turned up once. The V call is TRBV11-3, the J call TRBJ2-7, with D tentatively TRBD1 (5 bases). V lost 5 bases and J 7 bases, leaving 12 bases between the germline ends. The CDR3 runs 12 residues. Germline CDR1 SGHNT, CDR2 YENEEA. CDR3 sequence (DNA): TGTGCCAGCAGCCACAGGTCTGGGGAGCAGTACTTC. It codes for CASSHRSGEQYF. The full variable domain, rest sourced from reference TRBV11-3 and TRBJ2-7, is EAGVVQSPRYKIIEKKQPVAFWCNPISGHNTLYWYLQNLGQGPELLIRYENEEAVDDSQLPKDRFSAERLKGVDSTLKIQPAELGDSAVYLCASSHRSGEQYFGPGTRLTVT.

The V and J genes are TRBV28 and TRBJ1-2; TRBD1 is a possible D gene (6 bases). This CDR3 has 14 amino acids. Trimming left V 2 bases short and J 0 bases short, with 7 bases between. CDR1 and CDR2 from the germline V gene are MDHEN and SYDVKM. For the CDR3, the DNA is TGTGCCAGCAGTTTAGGGACATCTAACTATGGCTACACCTTC. This codes for CASSLGTSNYGYTF.

This sequence joins TRBV19 and TRBJ1-6; D remains unclear. This CDR3 region has 15 residues. The V and J ends lost 3 bases and 2 bases respectively, with 8 bases between them. CDR1 and CDR2 from the germline V gene are LNHDA and SQIVND (reference sequence). The DNA of the CDR3 is TGTGCCAGTAGTATGGACGGAACCTATAATTCACCCCTCCACTTT. This translates into CASSMDGTYNSPLHF.

V gene TRBV28 combines with J gene TRBJ2-7; D is possibly TRBD1 or TRBD2 (5 bases each). The CDR3 has 20 amino acids. Per the germline V gene, CDR1 is MDHEN and CDR2 is SYDVKM. V was clipped by 2 bases and J by 4 bases, with 30 bases between them. The CDR3 protein is CASSLGKPSRGAPRKYEQYF. The CDR3 bases are TGTGCCAGCAGTTTAGGCAAGCCCAGTAGAGGGGCCCCCCGGAAGTACGAGCAGTACTTC.

The chain employs TRBV6-5 and TRBJ2-2; the D gene is possibly TRBD1 (7 bases). CDR3 size: 15 residues. Germline CDR1 MNHEY, CDR2 SVGAGI. V was cut by 7 bases and J by 3 bases, with 15 bases left in between. CDR3 nucleotides: TGTGCCAGCATCAACCAGGGGGGTGACACCGGGGAGCTGTTTTTT. Translated: CASINQGGDTGELFF.

The chain joins TRBV11-2 to TRBJ1-5, with TRBD1 as a possible D gene (5 bases). Germline loops: CDR1 SGHAT, CDR2 FQNNGV. V was clipped by 7 bases and J by 3 bases, with 22 bases between them. There are 17 residues in the CDR3. The CDR3 nucleotides are TGTGCCAGCAACACCCCCGAGGGCACAGGATTCAATCAGCCCCAGCATTTT. Translating it yields CASNTPEGTGFNQPQHF.